These 27 T cell receptor beta chains share one sample of origin, sequenced in a study of blood T cell repertoires in COVID-19 (dated by TCRdb to about 2020). Preparation of the library involved the immunoSEQ multiplex PCR assay. The source is immuneACCESS, and TCRdb retained only in-frame sequences with V and J called. Part of the clones is not carried over; for the studies checked, unresolved V genes explain less than half of this, and the remainder is unexplained. The sample table holds fewer than 200,000 clones, of which approximately 87% were seen once. The top ten clonotypes cover around 12% of the sample. The sequenced sample was peripheral blood. These receptors came from a woman aged 70-85 years with COVID-19, enrolled during active disease.

This clone was recorded a few times. The rearrangement joins TRBV5-1 to TRBJ2-7, with TRBD1 matching 8 bases. Unmatched junction bases numbered 13, after V lost 1 base and J lost 4 bases. CDR1 is SGHRS and CDR2 is YFSETQ in the germline V gene. The CDR3 extends over 17 amino acids. CDR3 in DNA: TGCGCCAGCAGCTTGACCTCCGGGACAGGTTATTTATACGAGCAGTACTTC. Translating it yields CASSLTSGTGYLYEQYF.

This rearrangement joins TRBV27 to TRBJ2-3, with 9 positions matching TRBD2. Germline V gene lookup returns CDR1 MNHEY and CDR2 SMNVEV (reference sequence). J gave up 0 bases and V 5 bases, and 6 bases lay outside the gene matches. The CDR3 spans 16 residues. The CDR3 reads CASSTSSGASTDTQYF. The DNA of the CDR3 is TGTGCCAGCAGTACCTCTAGCGGGGCTAGCACAGATACGCAGTATTTT.

This clone came up a few times. The chain recombines TRBV7-9 with TRBJ2-7; perhaps TRBD2 as D (6 bases). Looked up from germline, CDR1 is SEHNR and CDR2 is FQNEAQ (reference sequence). The CDR3 spans 15 residues. V was cut by 5 bases and J by 2 bases, with 16 bases left in between. The CDR3, as DNA: TGTGCCAGCAGCCAGCCTAATAGCGGACCCTACGAGCAGTACTTC. Translation gives CASSQPNSGPYEQYF.

CDR3 sequence: CASSLIQGNTGELFF. The CDR3 region has the DNA TGTGCCAGCAGCTTAATTCAGGGGAACACCGGGGAGCTGTTTTTT. This chain connects TRBV7-2 to TRBJ2-2, with D tentatively TRBD1 (5 bases). V was shortened by 2 bases and J by 1 base, with 8 bases between the two germline ends. Germline V gives CDR1 SGHTA, CDR2 FQGNSA. The CDR3 is 15 amino acids.

The rearrangement links TRBV6-5 to TRBJ1-2, with 9 nucleotides matching TRBD1. The CDR3 has 15 amino acids. CDR1 and CDR2 (germline): MNHEY, SVGAGI. With 6 bases clipped from V and 7 bases from J, the junction kept 12 bases outside the gene matches. CDR3 protein: CASSPGLRDRAGYTF. The CDR3 DNA reads as TGTGCCAGCAGCCCCGGACTCCGGGACAGGGCTGGCTACACCTTC.

V usage is TRBV5-1 and J usage is TRBJ2-7, with 10 positions matching TRBD2. The germline V gene encodes CDR1 SGHRS and CDR2 YFSETQ. After removal of 3 bases from V and 2 bases from J, the junction contained 8 bases not matched to a gene. This CDR3 has 16 amino acids. In nucleotides, the CDR3 is TGCGCCAGCAGCTCGCGGACTAGCGGAGAGACCTACGAGCAGTACTTC. Residues: CASSSRTSGETYEQYF.

This clone was picked up one time. This chain joins TRBV27 and TRBJ2-7, with 8 nucleotides matching TRBD2. The CDR3 totals 12 residues. The germline V gene has CDR1 MNHEY and CDR2 SMNVEV (reference sequence). V was clipped by 3 bases and J by 7 bases; unmatched bases: 2. The CDR3 bases are TGTGCCAGCAGTTTTGGCGGGAGGGAGCAGTACTTC. Protein: CASSFGGREQYF.

J is TRBJ2-1 and V is TRBV15, with D perhaps matching TRBD1 (5 bases). V lost 0 bases and J 16 bases, leaving 13 bases between the germline ends. From germline, CDR1 is LNHNV and CDR2 YYDKDF (reference sequence). The CDR3 spans 12 residues. In DNA form, the CDR3 reads TGTGCCACCAGCAGAGAGGCAGGGCGTTTATTCTTC. This sequence encodes CATSREAGRLFF.

The gene calls are TRBV9 and TRBJ2-1; 10 bases map to TRBD2. Trimming took 0 bases from V and 7 from J; bases not matched to a gene: 4. Germline assignment: CDR1 SGDLS and CDR2 YYNGEE. This CDR3 contains 15 residues. CDR3 loop: CASSVGLAGNNEQFF. CDR3 nucleotide sequence: TGTGCCAGCAGCGTAGGACTAGCGGGTAATAATGAGCAGTTCTTC.

This clone appeared a few times. The rearrangement links TRBV5-4 to TRBJ2-2, with TRBD2 identical over 7 bases. CDR3 length: 16 amino acids. The junction had 11 bases not matched to a gene; V was cut back by 1 base and J by 8 bases. The germline CDR1 and CDR2 sequences are SGHNT and YYREEE (reference sequence). DNA for the CDR3: TGTGCCAGCAGCTTGCAAGCGGCGGGAGCAGGGGGGGAGCTGTTTTTT. Translation gives CASSLQAAGAGGELFF.

The V call is TRBV11-3, the J call TRBJ2-3, with D perhaps matching TRBD1 (6 bases). The germline V gene encodes CDR1 SGHNT and CDR2 YENEEA. V dropped 4 bases and J dropped 4 bases, with 21 bases sitting between them. The CDR3 sequence is 17 residues long. This CDR3 is CASSSTIGGAVADTQYF. As DNA, the CDR3 is TGTGCCAGCAGCTCCACGATAGGGGGAGCTGTTGCAGATACGCAGTATTTT.

The chain is built from TRBV5-8 and TRBJ2-3; TRBD1 matches at 7 bases. Trimming took 4 bases from V and 2 from J; bases not matched to a gene: 10. The CDR3 is 16 amino acids. Germline V gives CDR1 SGHTS, CDR2 YDEGEE. The CDR3 region has the DNA TGTGCCAGCAGCCCGGGGACAGACAAAAACACAGATACGCAGTATTTT. Encoded protein: CASSPGTDKNTDTQYF.

The chain joins TRBV11-3 to TRBJ1-1; tentative D call: TRBD1 (6 bases). The CDR3 spans 14 residues. Trimming pared 4 bases from V and 5 bases from J, leaving 14 bases between. CDR1 and CDR2 from the germline V gene are SGHNT and YENEEA. For the CDR3, the DNA is TGTGCCAGCAGCTACGGGACACCAGATACTGAAGCTTTCTTT. Its protein product is CASSYGTPDTEAFF.

The chain uses TRBV5-1 and TRBJ1-6; TRBD1 matches 7 bases. From germline, CDR1 is SGHRS and CDR2 YFSETQ. The V segment lost 0 bases and the J segment 7 bases; nucleotides outside the gene matches: 1. This CDR3 spans 14 amino acids. CDR3: CASSLATGNSPLHF. The CDR3 nucleotides read TGCGCCAGCAGCTTGGCGACAGGGAATTCACCCCTCCACTTT.

CDR3 nucleotides: TGTGCCAGCAGCCGGGACAGGGGTTTTGGCTACACCTTC. This sequence encodes CASSRDRGFGYTF. The rearrangement links TRBV5-6 to TRBJ1-2; 10 nucleotides align to TRBD1. Trimming took 4 bases from V and 7 from J; bases not matched to a gene: 4. Germline V gene sequence: CDR1 SGHDT, CDR2 YYEEEE. The CDR3 is made up of 13 amino acids.

The chain combines TRBV18 with TRBJ2-1; 7 bases fit TRBD2. The length of the CDR3 is 14 residues. Germline CDR1 is KGHSH and CDR2 is LQKENI. The junction had 1 base not matched to a gene; V was cut back by 3 bases and J by 2 bases. CDR3 residues: CASSPAGAYNEQFF. CDR3 in DNA: TGTGCCAGCTCACCTGCGGGAGCCTACAATGAGCAGTTCTTC.

This chain joins TRBV9 and TRBJ2-4; 10 bases line up with TRBD2. The CDR3 has 14 residues. Looked up from germline, CDR1 is SGDLS and CDR2 is YYNGEE. V dropped 3 bases and J dropped 8; count of bases not matched to a gene: 5. The CDR3 is CASSGSGGGDIQYF. DNA for the CDR3: TGTGCCAGCAGCGGAAGCGGGGGGGGAGACATTCAGTACTTC.

This clone was detected only once. The DNA of the CDR3 is TGTGCCAGCAGGAGTTCCGGGGAGCTGTTTTTT. Translating gives CASRSSGELFF. The gene calls are TRBV6-5 and TRBJ2-2; D remains unclear. Trimming took off 6 bases at V and 6 bases at J, with 5 bases between the two ends. The CDR3 extends over 11 amino acids. Germline V gene lookup returns CDR1 MNHEY and CDR2 SVGAGI.

The chain recombines TRBV19 with TRBJ2-5; perhaps TRBD1 as D (6 bases). Trimming pared 8 bases from V and 5 bases from J, leaving 15 bases between. The CDR3 length is 13 residues. Germline-derived CDR1 and CDR2 are LNHDA and SQIVND (reference sequence). CDR3 bases: TGTGCCAGTGGTTTCAGGGGTTGGGAGACCCAGTACTTC. It is translated as CASGFRGWETQYF.

This sequence joins TRBV7-9 and TRBJ1-1; perhaps TRBD1 as D (6 bases). Germline lookup yields CDR1 SEHNR and CDR2 FQNEAQ (reference sequence). This CDR3 contains 13 residues. Trimming removed 0 bases at V and 6 bases at J, with 8 bases between. The CDR3 sequence is CASSLAGTPEAFF. In nucleotides, the CDR3 is TGTGCCAGCAGCTTAGCGGGGACACCTGAAGCTTTCTTT.

This sequence joins TRBV7-2 and TRBJ2-1; D call uncertain. Trimming took 1 base from V and 6 from J, leaving 10 bases between them. CDR1 SGHTA and CDR2 FQGNSA come from the germline V gene. The CDR3 runs to 14 residues. The CDR3 sequence: CASSLVQSSNEQFF. Written as DNA, the CDR3 is TGTGCCAGCAGCTTAGTACAGAGCAGCAATGAGCAGTTCTTC.

The table lists this clone with a count of one. This sample includes further DNA sequences coding for the same CDR3. CDR3 DNA sequence: TGTGCCAGCAGCCTGACAGGGGTCGCCTACGAGCAGTACTTC. As protein: CASSLTGVAYEQYF. The V gene is TRBV7-2, the J gene TRBJ2-7, with 8 bases aligning to TRBD1. With 5 bases clipped from V and 2 bases from J, the junction kept 5 bases outside the gene matches. CDR3 size: 14 residues. Per the germline V gene, CDR1 is SGHTA and CDR2 is FQGNSA.

This CDR3 reads CASSSFQGTEAFF. In nucleotides, the CDR3 is TGTGCCAGCAGCTCTTTCCAGGGCACTGAAGCTTTCTTT. The chain couples TRBV5-5 to TRBJ1-1, with a tentative D call TRBD1 (5 bases). The CDR3 is 13 amino acids. Germline loops: CDR1 SGHKS, CDR2 YYEKEE (reference sequence). The V and J ends lost 3 bases and 4 bases respectively, with 10 bases between them.

This sequence joins TRBV6-5 and TRBJ2-7; 9 bases match TRBD2. The V segment lost 8 bases and the J segment 3 bases; nucleotides outside the gene matches: 5. The length of the CDR3 is 13 residues. Germline V CDR1 and CDR2: MNHEY, SVGAGI. The CDR3 region has the DNA TGTGCCAGCGTTAGCGGGAGTCTCTACGAGCAGTACTTC. It codes for CASVSGSLYEQYF.

The chain is built from TRBV28 and TRBJ1-5, with D possibly matching TRBD1 (6 bases). V shed 5 bases and J shed 5 bases, with 13 bases lying between them. Germline V gene sequence: CDR1 MDHEN, CDR2 SYDVKM. CDR3 size: 14 residues. This CDR3 is CASSRATGYQPQHF. The CDR3 region has the DNA TGTGCCAGCAGTCGAGCCACAGGGTATCAGCCCCAGCATTTT.

The chain links TRBV4-2 to TRBJ1-1, with TRBD1 identical over 7 bases. The ends lost 5 bases at V and 4 bases at J; junction bases unmatched: 7. Per the germline V gene, CDR1 is LGHNA and CDR2 is YNFKEQ. This CDR3 spans 14 amino acids. CDR3 protein: CASSSTGKATEAFF. CDR3 nucleotide sequence: TGTGCCAGCAGCTCGACAGGGAAAGCCACTGAAGCTTTCTTT.

CDR3 coding DNA: TGTGCCAGCAGCTTCGTCAGGGCCCAGAACACTGAAGCTTTCTTT. It encodes CASSFVRAQNTEAFF. The gene calls are TRBV7-6 and TRBJ1-1, with D possibly being TRBD1 (5 bases). The CDR3 is 15 residues long. Germline V CDR1 and CDR2: SGHVS, FNYEAQ. Trimming took off 3 bases at V and 1 base at J, with 12 bases between the two ends.